This TCR beta chain comes out of a study of OX40 agonist ivuxolimab in advanced cancers. Study findings and constraints: Dosing at 0.1 to 3.0 mg/kg was accompanied by clonal expansion of CD4+ and CD8+ blood T cells by week 6. Certain nonresponders additionally had low normalized T-cell clonal expansion. CD8+ T cells (on average) carried more expanded clones than CD4+ T cells.

This clone was seen a single time. The antigen remains unidentified. Germline loops: CDR1 SGDLS, CDR2 YYNGEE. The CDR3 covers 15 residues. With V trimmed by 4 bases and J by 3 bases, 3 bases remained unmatched. Samples were taken at baseline and on day 1 of cycles 4 and 7. Clones were sequenced by immunoSEQ multiplex PCR, and TCRdb holds only the in-frame ones, with some missing. The sample records 55,000 to 75,000 clones, roughly nine tenths being singletons. The chain is built from TRBV9 and TRBJ1-4; 10 bases map to TRBD1. The sequence was obtained from an adult with an advanced solid tumor such as melanoma, head and neck, liver or kidney cancer. Sequencing was performed on CD4+ or CD8+ T cells sorted from blood, taken in a trial of the OX40 agonist ivuxolimab. The DNA of the CDR3 is TGTGCCAGCAGCCCCGGGACAGGGGCTAATGAAAAACTGTTTTTT. It translates to CASSPGTGANEKLFF.